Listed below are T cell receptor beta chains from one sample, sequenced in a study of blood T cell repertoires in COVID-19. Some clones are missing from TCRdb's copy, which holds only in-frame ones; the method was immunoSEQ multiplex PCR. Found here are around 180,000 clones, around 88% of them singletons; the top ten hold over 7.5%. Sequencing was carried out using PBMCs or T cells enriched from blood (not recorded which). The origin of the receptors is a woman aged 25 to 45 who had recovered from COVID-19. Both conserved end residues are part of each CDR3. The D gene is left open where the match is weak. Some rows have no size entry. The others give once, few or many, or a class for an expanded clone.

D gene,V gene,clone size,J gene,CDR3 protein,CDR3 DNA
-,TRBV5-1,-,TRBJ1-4,CASSLWARAREKLFF,TGCGCCAGCAGCTTGTGGGCCAGGGCTCGGGAAAAACTGTTTTTT
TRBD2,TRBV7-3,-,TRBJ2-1,CASSLAGGVAEQFF,TGTGCCAGCAGCTTAGCGGGAGGTGTAGCTGAGCAGTTCTTC
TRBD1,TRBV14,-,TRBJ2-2,CASSQEGDSTANTGELFF,TGTGCCAGCAGCCAAGAGGGGGACAGTACAGCGAACACCGGGGAGCTGTTTTTT
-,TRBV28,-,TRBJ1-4,CASSLMGTGNEKLFF,TGTGCCAGCAGTTTGATGGGTACAGGGAATGAAAAACTGTTTTTT
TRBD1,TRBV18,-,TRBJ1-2,CASSRPGTAYGYTF,TGTGCCAGCTCACGTCCCGGGACAGCCTATGGCTACACCTTC
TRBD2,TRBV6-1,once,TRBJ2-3,CASSETGGAVDTQYF,TGTGCCAGCAGTGAAACGGGAGGGGCTGTAGATACGCAGTATTTT
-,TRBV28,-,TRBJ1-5,CASSLDKKGGGHF,TGTGCCAGCAGTTTGGATAAAAAGGGAGGAGGGCATTTT
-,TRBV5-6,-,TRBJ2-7,CASSFGGSYEQYF,TGTGCCAGCAGCTTCGGAGGTTCCTACGAGCAGTACTTC
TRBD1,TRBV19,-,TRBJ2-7,CASSRTGNLHEQYF,TGTGCCAGTAGTAGGACAGGGAATCTGCACGAGCAGTACTTC
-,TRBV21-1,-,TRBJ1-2,CASSEKGVRNYGYTF,TGTGCCAGCAGCGAAAAGGGGGTCCGAAACTATGGCTACACCTTC
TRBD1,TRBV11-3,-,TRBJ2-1,CASSSGTGTDEQFF,TGTGCCAGCAGCTCCGGGACAGGGACCGATGAGCAGTTCTTC
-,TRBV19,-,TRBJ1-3,CASCEAGVGNTIYF,TGTGCCAGTTGTGAAGCAGGGGTTGGAAACACCATATATTTT
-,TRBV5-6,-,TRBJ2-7,CASSLGGPTYEQYF,TGTGCCAGCAGCTTGGGCGGGCCAACCTACGAGCAGTACTTC
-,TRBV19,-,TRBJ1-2,CASSIVDYGYTF,TGTGCCAGTAGTATAGTCGACTATGGCTACACCTTC
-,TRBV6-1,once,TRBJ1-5,CASSDWGGNQPQHF,TGTGCCAGCAGTGATTGGGGGGGTAACCAGCCCCAGCATTTT
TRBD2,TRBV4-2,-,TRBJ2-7,CASSPGTSGSKAYEQYF,TGTGCCAGCAGCCCTGGGACTAGCGGGTCAAAGGCTTACGAGCAGTACTTC
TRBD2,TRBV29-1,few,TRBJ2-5,CSMGEGYQETQYF,TGCAGCATGGGGGAGGGATACCAAGAGACCCAGTACTTC
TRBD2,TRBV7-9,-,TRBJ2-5,CASSLGAGGRETQYF,TGTGCCAGCAGCTTAGGGGCGGGAGGAAGGGAGACCCAGTACTTC
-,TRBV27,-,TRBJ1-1,CASSLSGTEAFF,TGTGCCAGCAGTTTATCCGGCACTGAAGCTTTCTTT
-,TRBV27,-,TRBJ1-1,CASSPQTHLPLNTEAFF,TGTGCCAGCAGTCCCCAAACCCACCTACCTCTGAACACTGAAGCTTTCTTT
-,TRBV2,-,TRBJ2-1,CASSEGTEEQFF,TGTGCCAGCAGTGAAGGGACAGAAGAGCAGTTCTTC
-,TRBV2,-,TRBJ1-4,CASSRRSEKLFF,TGTGCCAGCAGTCGCAGGTCGGAAAAACTGTTTTTT
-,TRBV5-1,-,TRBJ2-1,CASSLDLESYNEQFF,TGCGCCAGCAGCTTGGATCTAGAATCCTACAATGAGCAGTTCTTC
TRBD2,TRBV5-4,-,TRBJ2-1,CASSGKGLAGNEQFF,TGTGCCAGCAGCGGTAAGGGACTAGCGGGGAATGAGCAGTTCTTC
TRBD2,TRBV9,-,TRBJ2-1,CASSLRTSGHPNEQFF,TGTGCCAGCAGCCTTCGGACTAGCGGACATCCCAATGAGCAGTTCTTC
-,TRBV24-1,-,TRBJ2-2,CATSGGVTVTGELFF,TGTGCCACCAGTGGAGGCGTAACCGTCACCGGGGAGCTGTTTTTT
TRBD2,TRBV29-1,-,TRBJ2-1,CSAGTSGNEQFF,TGCAGCGCCGGGACTAGCGGCAATGAGCAGTTCTTC
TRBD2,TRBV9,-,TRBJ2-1,CASSVAPPLAEAYNEQFF,TGTGCCAGCAGCGTAGCCCCCCCACTAGCGGAAGCCTACAATGAGCAGTTCTTC
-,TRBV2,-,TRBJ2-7,CASSVEDSNEQYF,TGTGCCAGCAGTGTCGAGGACAGTAACGAGCAGTACTTC
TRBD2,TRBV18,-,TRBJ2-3,CASSPGTSGSTDTQYF,TGTGCCAGCTCACCGGGGACTAGCGGTAGCACAGATACGCAGTATTTT
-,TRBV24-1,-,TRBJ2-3,CATSKRGTDTDTQYF,TGTGCCACCAGTAAGCGCGGGACAGACACAGATACGCAGTATTTT
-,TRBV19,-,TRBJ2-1,CASSPTAHEQFF,TGTGCCAGTAGTCCAACTGCCCATGAGCAGTTCTTC
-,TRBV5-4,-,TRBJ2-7,CASSLNKGGSYEQYF,TGTGCCAGCAGCCTGAATAAGGGAGGTTCCTACGAGCAGTACTTC
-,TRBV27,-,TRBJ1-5,CASSPLYVEKPQHF,TGTGCCAGCAGCCCTCTTTATGTGGAGAAGCCCCAGCATTTT
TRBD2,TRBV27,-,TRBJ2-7,CASSLVGGFSSYEQYF,TGTGCCAGCAGTTTAGTGGGGGGGTTTAGCTCCTACGAGCAGTACTTC
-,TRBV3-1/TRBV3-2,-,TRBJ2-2,CASSFPGRGTGELFF,TGTGCCAGCTCCTTCCCCGGGAGAGGGACCGGGGAGCTGTTTTTT
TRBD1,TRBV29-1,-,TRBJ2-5,CSVDRGLRETQYF,TGCAGCGTTGACAGGGGGCTGCGAGAGACCCAGTACTTC
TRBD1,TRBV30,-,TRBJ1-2,CAWQAGQGGLYTF,TGTGCCTGGCAGGCGGGGCAGGGGGGTCTCTACACCTTC
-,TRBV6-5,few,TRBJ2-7,CASSPRGSSSYEQYF,TGTGCCAGCAGTCCCAGGGGTTCGAGCTCCTACGAGCAGTACTTC
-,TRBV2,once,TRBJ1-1,CASTAAENTEAFF,TGTGCCAGCACGGCGGCAGAGAACACTGAAGCTTTCTTT
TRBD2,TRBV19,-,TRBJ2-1,CASSTRSLAGGGEQFF,TGTGCCAGTAGTACCCGGTCCCTAGCGGGAGGAGGTGAGCAGTTCTTC